A single T cell receptor (beta chain) is shown here with its context. Original data processing: Reference gene primer amplification in the assay estimated nucleated cell counts. TCRdb's table, derived via immunoSEQ multiplex PCR, lists solely in-frame clones and lacks some. V and J calls plus clone size are reproduced from that table; the DNA served to infer D and trimming. Of about 190,000 clones in the sample, 90% were seen once. These data are taken from a study of blood T cell repertoires in COVID-19. At the level of the study: The samples span acute and convalescent COVID-19 from the United States, Italy and Spain. From T cells, B-cell-depleted T cells, or PBMCs came the material, which was cDNA or gDNA.

From germline, CDR1 is SGHTA and CDR2 FQGTGA. This CDR3 region has 15 residues. V lost 1 base and J 5 bases, leaving 9 bases between the germline ends. Sample: peripheral blood. This sequence originates from a man in his forties or fifties with acute or convalescent COVID-19. The genes are TRBV7-3 and TRBJ1-6; D call uncertain. The CDR3 nucleotides read TGTGCCAGCAGCTTAATGGGAGGAGATAATTCACCCCTCCACTTT. Amino acid sequence: CASSLMGGDNSPLHF.